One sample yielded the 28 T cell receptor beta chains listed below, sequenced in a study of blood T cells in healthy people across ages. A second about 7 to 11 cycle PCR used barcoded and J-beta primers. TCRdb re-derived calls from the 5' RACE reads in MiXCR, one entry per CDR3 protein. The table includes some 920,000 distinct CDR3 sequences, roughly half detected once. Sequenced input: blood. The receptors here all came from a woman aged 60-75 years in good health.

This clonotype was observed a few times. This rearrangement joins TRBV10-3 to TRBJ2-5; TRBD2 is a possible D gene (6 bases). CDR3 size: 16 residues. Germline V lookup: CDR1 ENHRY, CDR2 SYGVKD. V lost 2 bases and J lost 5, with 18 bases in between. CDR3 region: CAISEPTRSGRETQYF. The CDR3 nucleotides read TGTGCCATCAGTGAGCCGACTCGATCAGGGAGGGAGACCCAGTACTTC.

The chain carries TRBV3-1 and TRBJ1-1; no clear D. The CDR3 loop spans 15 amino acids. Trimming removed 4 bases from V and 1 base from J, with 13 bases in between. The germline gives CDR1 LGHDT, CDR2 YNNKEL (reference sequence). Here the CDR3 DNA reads TGTGCCAGCAGCCGTAATCCCGCCGGGAACACTGAAGCTTTCTTT. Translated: CASSRNPAGNTEAFF.

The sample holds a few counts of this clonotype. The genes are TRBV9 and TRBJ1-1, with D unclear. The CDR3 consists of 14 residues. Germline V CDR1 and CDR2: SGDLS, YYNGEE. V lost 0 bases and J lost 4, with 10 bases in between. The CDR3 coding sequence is TGTGCCAGCAGCGTAGTGTCAGGTGGCACTGAAGCTTTCTTT. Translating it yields CASSVVSGGTEAFF.

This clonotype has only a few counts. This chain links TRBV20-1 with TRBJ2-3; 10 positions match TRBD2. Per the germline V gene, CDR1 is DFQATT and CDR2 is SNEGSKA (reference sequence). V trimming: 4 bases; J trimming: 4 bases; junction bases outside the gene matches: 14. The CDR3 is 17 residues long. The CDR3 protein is CSATFLPSGRYADTQYF. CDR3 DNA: TGCAGTGCTACTTTCCTGCCTAGCGGGAGATATGCAGATACGCAGTATTTT.

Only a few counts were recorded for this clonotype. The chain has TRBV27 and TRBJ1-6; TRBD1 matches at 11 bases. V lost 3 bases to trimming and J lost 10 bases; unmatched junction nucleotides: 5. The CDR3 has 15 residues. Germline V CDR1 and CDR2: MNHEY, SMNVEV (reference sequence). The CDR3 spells CASSLGQGVVSPLHF. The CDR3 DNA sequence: TGTGCCAGCAGTTTGGGACAGGGGGTGGTATCACCCCTCCACTTT.

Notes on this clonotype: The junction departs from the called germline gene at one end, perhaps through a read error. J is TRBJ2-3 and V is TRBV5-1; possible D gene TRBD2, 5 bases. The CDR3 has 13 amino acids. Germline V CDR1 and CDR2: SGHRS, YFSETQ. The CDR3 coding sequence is TGTGCCAGCAGCTTACCTAGCTTGGATACGCAGTATTTT. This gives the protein CASSLPSLDTQYF.

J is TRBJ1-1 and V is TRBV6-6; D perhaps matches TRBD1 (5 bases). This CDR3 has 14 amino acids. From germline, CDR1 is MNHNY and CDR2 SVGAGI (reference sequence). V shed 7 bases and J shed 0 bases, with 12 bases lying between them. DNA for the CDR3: TGTGCCAGCACCGGTCGGGGCTTGAACACTGAAGCTTTCTTT. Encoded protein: CASTGRGLNTEAFF.

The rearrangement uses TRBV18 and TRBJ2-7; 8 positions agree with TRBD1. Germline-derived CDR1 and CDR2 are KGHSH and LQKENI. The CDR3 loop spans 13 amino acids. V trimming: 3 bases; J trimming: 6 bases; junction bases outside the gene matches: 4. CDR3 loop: CASSPDREGEQYF. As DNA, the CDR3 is TGTGCCAGCTCACCGGACAGGGAAGGCGAGCAGTACTTC.

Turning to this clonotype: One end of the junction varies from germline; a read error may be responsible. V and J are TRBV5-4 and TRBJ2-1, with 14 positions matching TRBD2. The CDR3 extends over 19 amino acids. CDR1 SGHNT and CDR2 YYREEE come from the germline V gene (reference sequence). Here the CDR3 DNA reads TGTGCCAGCAGCCAAACCGGACTAGCGGGAGGCTACCGAGGGAATGAGCGGTTCTTC. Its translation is CASSQTGLAGGYRGNERFF. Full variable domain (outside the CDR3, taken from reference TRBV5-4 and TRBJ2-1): ETGVTQSPTHLIKTRGQQVTLRCSSQSGHNTVSWYQQALGQGPQFIFQYYREEENGRGNFPPRFSGLQFPNYSSELNVNALELDDSALYLCASSQTGLAGGYRGNERFFGPGTRLTVL.

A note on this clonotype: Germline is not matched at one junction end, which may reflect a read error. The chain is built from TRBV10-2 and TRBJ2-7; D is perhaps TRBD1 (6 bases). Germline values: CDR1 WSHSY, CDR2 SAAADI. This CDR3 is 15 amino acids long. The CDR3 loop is CASSESSTGSYERYF. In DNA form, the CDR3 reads TGCGCCAGCAGTGAGTCCTCGACAGGCTCCTACGAGCGGTACTTC.

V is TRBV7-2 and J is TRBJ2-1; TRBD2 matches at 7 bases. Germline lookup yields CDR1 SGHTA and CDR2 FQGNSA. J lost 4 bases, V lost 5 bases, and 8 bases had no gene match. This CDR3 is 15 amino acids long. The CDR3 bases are TGTGCCAGCAGCCGGACACGGGAGGTTTACAATGAGCAGTTCTTC. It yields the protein CASSRTREVYNEQFF.

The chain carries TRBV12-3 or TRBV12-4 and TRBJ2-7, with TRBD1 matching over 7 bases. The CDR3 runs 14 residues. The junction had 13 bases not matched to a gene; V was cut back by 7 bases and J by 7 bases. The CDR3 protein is CASNNRGSYNEQYF. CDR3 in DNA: TGTGCCAGCAATAACAGGGGTTCCTACAATGAGCAGTACTTC.

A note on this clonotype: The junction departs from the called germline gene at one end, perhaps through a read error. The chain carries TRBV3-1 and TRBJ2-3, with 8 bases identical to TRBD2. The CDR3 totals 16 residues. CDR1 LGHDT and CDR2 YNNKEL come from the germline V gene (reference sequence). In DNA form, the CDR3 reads TGTGCCAGCAGCCAATTCGGAGCGGGAGACACAGATATGCAGTATTTT. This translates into CASSQFGAGDTDMQYF.

The CDR3 nucleotides are TGTGCCAGCAGCATGGGCGAAAAAGCGGCGGGCCCCTCGTACGAGCAGTACTTC. As protein: CASSMGEKAAGPSYEQYF. The chain links TRBV27 to TRBJ2-5; D is possibly TRBD2 (5 bases). The DNA end lines up better with TRBJ2-7; the J call may be wrong. The CDR3 spans 18 residues. CDR1 is MNHEY and CDR2 is SMNVEV in the germline V gene (reference sequence).

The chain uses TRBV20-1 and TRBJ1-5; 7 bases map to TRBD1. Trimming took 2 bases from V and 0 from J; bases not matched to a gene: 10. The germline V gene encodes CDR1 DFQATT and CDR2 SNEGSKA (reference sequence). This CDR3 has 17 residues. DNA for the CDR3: TGCAGTGCTAGAACCGGGACAGAGCTATATAGCAATCAGCCCCAGCATTTT. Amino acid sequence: CSARTGTELYSNQPQHF.

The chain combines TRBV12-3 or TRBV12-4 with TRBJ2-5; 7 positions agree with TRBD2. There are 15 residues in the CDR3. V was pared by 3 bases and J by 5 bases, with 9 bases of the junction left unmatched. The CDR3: CASSFSGGSGETQYF. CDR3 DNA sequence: TGTGCCAGCAGTTTTTCGGGCGGGAGTGGTGAGACCCAGTACTTC.

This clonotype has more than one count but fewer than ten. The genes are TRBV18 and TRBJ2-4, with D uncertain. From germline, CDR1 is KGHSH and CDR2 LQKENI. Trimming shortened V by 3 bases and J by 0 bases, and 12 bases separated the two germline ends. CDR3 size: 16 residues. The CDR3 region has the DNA TGTGCCAGCTCACCGACCAATGCACTAGCCAAAAACATTCAGTACTTC. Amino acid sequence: CASSPTNALAKNIQYF.

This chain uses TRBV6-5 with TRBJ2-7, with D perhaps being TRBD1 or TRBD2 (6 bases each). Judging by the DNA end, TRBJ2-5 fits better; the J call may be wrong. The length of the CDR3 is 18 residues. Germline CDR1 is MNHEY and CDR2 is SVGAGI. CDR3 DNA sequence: TGTGCCAGCAGTTACTCGAATTATTTAGGGGGAGGTCAGGAGACCCAGTACTTC. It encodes CASSYSNYLGGGQETQYF.

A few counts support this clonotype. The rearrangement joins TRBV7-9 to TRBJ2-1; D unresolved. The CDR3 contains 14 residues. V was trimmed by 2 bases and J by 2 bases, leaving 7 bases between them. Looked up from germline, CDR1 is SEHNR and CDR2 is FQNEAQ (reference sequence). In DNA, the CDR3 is TGTGCCAGCAGCTTATTTGAGGCCTACAATGAGCAGTTCTTC. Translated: CASSLFEAYNEQFF.

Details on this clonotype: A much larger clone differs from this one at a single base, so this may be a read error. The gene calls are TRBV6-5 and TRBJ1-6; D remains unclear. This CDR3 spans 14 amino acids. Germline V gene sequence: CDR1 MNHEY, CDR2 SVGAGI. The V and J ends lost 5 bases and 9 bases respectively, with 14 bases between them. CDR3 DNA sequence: TGTGCCAGCAGTCCAGGACTGGGCGTTTCACCCCTCCACTTT. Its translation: CASSPGLGVSPLHF.

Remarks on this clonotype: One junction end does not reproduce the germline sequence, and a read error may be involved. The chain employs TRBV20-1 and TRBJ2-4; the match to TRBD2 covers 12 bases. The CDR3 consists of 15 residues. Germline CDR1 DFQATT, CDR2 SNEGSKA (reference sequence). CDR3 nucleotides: TGCAGTGGGGCGACTAGCGGGAGACCCAAAAACACTCAGTACTTC. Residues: CSGATSGRPKNTQYF.

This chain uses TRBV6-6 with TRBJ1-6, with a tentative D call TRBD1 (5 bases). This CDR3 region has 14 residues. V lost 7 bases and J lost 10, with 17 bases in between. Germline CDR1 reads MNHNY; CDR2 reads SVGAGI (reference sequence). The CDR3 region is CASTFDERGSPLHF. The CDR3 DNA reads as TGTGCCAGCACCTTCGATGAGAGGGGATCACCCCTCCACTTT.

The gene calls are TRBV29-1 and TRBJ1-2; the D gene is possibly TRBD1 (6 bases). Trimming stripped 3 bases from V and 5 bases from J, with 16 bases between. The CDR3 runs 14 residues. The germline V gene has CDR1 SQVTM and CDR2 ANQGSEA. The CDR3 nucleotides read TGCAGCGTTGACAGATCAGGGGACAAGTATGGCTACACCTTC. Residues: CSVDRSGDKYGYTF.

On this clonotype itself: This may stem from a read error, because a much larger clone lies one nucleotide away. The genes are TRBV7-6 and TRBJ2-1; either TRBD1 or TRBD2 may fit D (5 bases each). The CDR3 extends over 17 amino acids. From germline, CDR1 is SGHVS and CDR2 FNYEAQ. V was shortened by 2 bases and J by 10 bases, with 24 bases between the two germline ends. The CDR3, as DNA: TGTGCCAGCAGCTTACCAGCAGGGACCCCGGGATCCAACGAGCAGTTCTTC. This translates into CASSLPAGTPGSNEQFF.

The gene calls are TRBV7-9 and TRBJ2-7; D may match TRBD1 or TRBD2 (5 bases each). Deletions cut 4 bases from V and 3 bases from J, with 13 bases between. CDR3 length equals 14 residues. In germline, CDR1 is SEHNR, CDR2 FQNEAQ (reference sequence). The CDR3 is CASSSPGQRYEQYF. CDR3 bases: TGTGCCAGCAGCTCTCCGGGGCAACGCTACGAGCAGTACTTC.

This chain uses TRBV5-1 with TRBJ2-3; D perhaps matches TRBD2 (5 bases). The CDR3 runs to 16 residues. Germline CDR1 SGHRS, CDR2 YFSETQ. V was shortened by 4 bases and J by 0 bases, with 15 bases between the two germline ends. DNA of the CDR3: TGCGCCAGCAGCAACCCTCGACGGACTAGCACAGATACGCAGTATTTT. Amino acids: CASSNPRRTSTDTQYF.

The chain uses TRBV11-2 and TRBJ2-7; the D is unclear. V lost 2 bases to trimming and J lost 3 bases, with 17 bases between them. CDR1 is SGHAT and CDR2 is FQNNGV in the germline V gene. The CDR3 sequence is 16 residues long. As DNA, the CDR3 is TGTGCCAGCAGCTTAACTTCCCAGCTACGAAACTACGAGCAGTACTTC. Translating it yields CASSLTSQLRNYEQYF.

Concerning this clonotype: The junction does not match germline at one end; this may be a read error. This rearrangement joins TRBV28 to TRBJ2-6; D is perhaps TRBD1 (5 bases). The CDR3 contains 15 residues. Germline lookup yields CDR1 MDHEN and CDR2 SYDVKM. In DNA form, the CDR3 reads TGTGCCAGCAGGGACGGTCCCTCTGGGGCCAACGTCCCGACTTTC. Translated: CASRDGPSGANVPTF.